These T cell receptor beta chains were read from a single sample in a study of blood T cell repertoires in COVID-19. This table comes from immunoSEQ multiplex PCR, and its TCRdb copy is limited to in-frame clones, with some not included. Seen here are 60,000 to 70,000 clones, more than 75% observed once, and the top ten hold approximately 15%. Sequencing used peripheral blood. Every receptor here comes from a man aged 40-49 years with COVID-19, enrolled during active disease. CDR3s include the opening cysteine and the closing phenylalanine or tryptophan. D genes are given only for firm matches. The size of a clone is reported for some rows only, either as once, few or many, or as a class for expanded clones.

>TRBV5-1|-|TRBJ1-1|-
CASSLVPYFSNTEAFF
TGCGCCAGCAGCTTGGTTCCTTATTTCTCGAACACTGAAGCTTTCTTT
>TRBV30|TRBD1|TRBJ1-4|-
CAWSVFPGQGREKLFF
TGTGCCTGGAGTGTCTTCCCGGGACAGGGAAGAGAAAAACTGTTTTTT
>TRBV18|-|TRBJ1-1|-
CASSQNSNTEAFF
TGTGCCAGCTCACAGAACAGCAACACTGAAGCTTTCTTT
>TRBV28|-|TRBJ1-2|-
CAAGTPTYGYTF
TGTGCAGCAGGGACACCCACCTATGGCTACACCTTC
>TRBV27|-|TRBJ2-7|few
CASSLVGGSSYEQYF
TGTGCCAGCAGTTTGGTGGGGGGTAGCTCCTACGAGCAGTACTTC
>TRBV2|TRBD2|TRBJ2-2|-
CASSEMGGSAGELFF
TGTGCCAGCAGTGAAATGGGAGGGTCCGCCGGGGAGCTGTTTTTT
>TRBV10-2|-|TRBJ2-5|-
CASSESIAEQETQYF
TGCGCCAGCAGTGAGTCGATTGCGGAGCAAGAGACCCAGTACTTC
>TRBV2|-|TRBJ2-7|-
CASSDRQYHYEQYF
TGTGCCAGCAGTGATCGACAGTATCACTACGAGCAGTACTTC
>TRBV10-1|-|TRBJ2-3|-
CASSVGSTDTQYF
TGCGCCAGCAGTGTCGGGAGCACAGATACGCAGTATTTT
>TRBV27|-|TRBJ1-6|-
CASSFEGSSYNSPLHF
TGTGCCAGCAGTTTCGAGGGCAGCTCCTATAATTCACCCCTCCACTTT
>TRBV19|TRBD1|TRBJ1-1|-
CASSIEQGRPDLAFF
TGTGCCAGTAGTATAGAACAGGGGAGGCCAGATTTGGCTTTCTTT
>TRBV5-6|-|TRBJ1-1|once
CASSLVGEPFF
TGTGCCAGCAGCTTGGTAGGGGAACCTTTCTTT
>TRBV19|TRBD1|TRBJ2-1|-
CASSLGWDRGYEQFF
TGTGCCAGTAGCCTCGGCTGGGACAGGGGTTATGAGCAGTTCTTC
>TRBV30|-|TRBJ2-5|-
CAWAHLGALQETQYF
TGTGCCTGGGCCCACCTAGGGGCACTTCAAGAGACCCAGTACTTC
>TRBV6-5|TRBD1|TRBJ1-2|-
CASSRGPPSVMGYTF
TGTGCCAGCAGTAGGGGGCCCCCCAGCGTGATGGGCTACACCTTC
>TRBV30|TRBD2|TRBJ2-1|-
CACPGLAYNEQFF
TGTGCCTGCCCGGGACTAGCCTACAATGAGCAGTTCTTC
>TRBV2|-|TRBJ1-3|-
CASSRTDSYRTIYF
TGTGCCAGCAGTCGGACAGATAGTTATCGCACCATATATTTT
>TRBV2|-|TRBJ1-1|few
CASSEGGGGLSTEAFF
TGTGCCAGCAGTGAAGGTGGAGGAGGTCTTAGCACTGAAGCTTTCTTT
>TRBV29-1|-|TRBJ1-2|-
CSVEDSNYGYTF
TGCAGCGTTGAAGACAGTAACTATGGCTACACCTTC
>TRBV6-5|TRBD1|TRBJ1-5|-
CASSALDRDNQPQHF
TGTGCCAGCAGCGCCCTAGACAGGGACAATCAGCCCCAGCATTTT
>TRBV27|-|TRBJ1-3|once
CASSLRSPGGNTIYF
TGTGCCAGCAGTTTGAGGTCCCCTGGGGGAAACACCATATATTTT
>TRBV2|-|TRBJ1-4|-
CASKELRVTNEKLFF
TGTGCCAGCAAGGAATTGAGGGTAACTAATGAAAAACTGTTTTTT
>TRBV7-9|TRBD1|TRBJ1-1|-
CASSLAGDREAFF
TGTGCCAGCAGCTTAGCTGGGGACAGAGAAGCTTTCTTT